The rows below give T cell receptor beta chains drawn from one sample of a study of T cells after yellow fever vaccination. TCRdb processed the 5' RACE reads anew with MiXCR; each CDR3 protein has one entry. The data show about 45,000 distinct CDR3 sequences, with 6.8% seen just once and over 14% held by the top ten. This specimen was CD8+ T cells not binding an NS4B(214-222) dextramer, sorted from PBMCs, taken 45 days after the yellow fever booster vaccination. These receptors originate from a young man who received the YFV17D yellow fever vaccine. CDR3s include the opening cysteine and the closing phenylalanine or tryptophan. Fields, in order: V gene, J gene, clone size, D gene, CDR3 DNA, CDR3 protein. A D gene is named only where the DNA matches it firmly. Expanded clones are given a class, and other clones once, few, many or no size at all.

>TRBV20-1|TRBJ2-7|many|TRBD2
TGCAGTGCTAGAGTTCGGGGGAAACCGGGACTAGCGGGAGTCGAGCAGTACTTC
CSARVRGKPGLAGVEQYF
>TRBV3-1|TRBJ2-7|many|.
TGTGCCAGCAGCGACTACCGGGACCGGGACGTCGGGGAGCAGTACTTC
CASSDYRDRDVGEQYF
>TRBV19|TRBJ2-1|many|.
TGTGCCAGTAGTTCCACGTTTACCTACAATGAGCAGTTCTTC
CASSSTFTYNEQFF
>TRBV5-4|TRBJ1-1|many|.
TGTGCCAGCAGCTTGGCCACTGAAGCTTTCTTT
CASSLATEAFF
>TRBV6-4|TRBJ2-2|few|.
TGTGCCAGCAGCCCCACTAGGGGCGGTGCCGGGGAGCTGTTTTTT
CASSPTRGGAGELFF
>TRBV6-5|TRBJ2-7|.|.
TGTGCCAGCAGTTACTCAACGGGAGTTAGGTACGAGCAGTACTTC
CASSYSTGVRYEQYF
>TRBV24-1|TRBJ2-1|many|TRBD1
TGTGCCACCAGTGATTGGACAGGGTTGAGTAATGAGCAGTTCTTC
CATSDWTGLSNEQFF
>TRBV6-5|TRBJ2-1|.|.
TGTGCCAGCAGTTACGGGAAAAACTCCAATGAGCAGTTCTTC
CASSYGKNSNEQFF
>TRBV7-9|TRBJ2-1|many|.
TGTGCCAGCAGCTTATTTGAGGTTAGCGATGAGCAGTTCTTC
CASSLFEVSDEQFF
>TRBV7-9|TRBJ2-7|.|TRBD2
TGTGCCAGCAGCTTAGAGAATAGCGGGAGGCGGTACGAGCAGTACTTC
CASSLENSGRRYEQYF
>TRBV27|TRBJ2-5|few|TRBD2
TGTGCCAGCAGTTATTCTAGCGGGAGTTCAAAGACCCAGTACTTC
CASSYSSGSSKTQYF
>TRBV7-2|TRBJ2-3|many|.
TGTGCCAGCAGCTTAGTTCACTTAGCGGCTACAGATACGCAGTATTTT
CASSLVHLAATDTQYF
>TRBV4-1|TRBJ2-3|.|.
TGCGCCAGCAGCCAAGGGGAGACTCGGAGGGATTCGAATACGCAGTATTTT
CASSQGETRRDSNTQYF
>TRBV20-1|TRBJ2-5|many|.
TGCAGTGCCTTAGTCGAGTCCCAAGAGACCCAGTACTTC
CSALVESQETQYF
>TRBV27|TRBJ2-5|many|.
TGTGCCAGCAGTTTTTACGCCGCAGCTAGTGAGACCCAGTACTTC
CASSFYAAASETQYF
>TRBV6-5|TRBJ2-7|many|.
TGTGCCAGCAGTCTTAGGGGGGAGGGGTACGAGCAGTACTTC
CASSLRGEGYEQYF
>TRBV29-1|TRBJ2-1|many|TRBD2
TGCAGCGTTAACCCCACTAGCGGGTACAATGAGCAGTTCTTC
CSVNPTSGYNEQFF
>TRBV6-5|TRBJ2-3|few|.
TGTGCCAGCAGTTACTCAGGGGATAGCACAGATACGCAGTATTTT
CASSYSGDSTDTQYF
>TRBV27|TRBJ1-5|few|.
TGTGCCAGCAGACTGGACAGTGGGAGCAATCAGCCCCAGCATTTT
CASRLDSGSNQPQHF
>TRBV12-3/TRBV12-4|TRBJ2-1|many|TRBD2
TGTGCCAGCAGTGGACTAGCGGGAGCTGAGCAGTTCTTC
CASSGLAGAEQFF
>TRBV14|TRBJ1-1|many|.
TGTGCCAGCAGCCCGATAACGGGAGTGGCCGCTTTCTTT
CASSPITGVAAFF
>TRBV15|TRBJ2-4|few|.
TGTGCCACCAGCACTCCGGGACGTCAAGCCAAAAACATTCAGTACTTC
CATSTPGRQAKNIQYF
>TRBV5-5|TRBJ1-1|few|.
TGTGCCAGCAGCCTGTATGCCAACCGAGAGGAAGCTTTCTTT
CASSLYANREEAFF
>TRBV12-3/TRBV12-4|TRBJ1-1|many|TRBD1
TGTGCCAGCCAGGGGGCTGTGGAAAGTAACACTGAAGCTTTCTTT
CASQGAVESNTEAFF
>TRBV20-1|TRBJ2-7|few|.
TGCAGTGCTAATAAGCGGTACTCCTACGAGCAGTACTTC
CSANKRYSYEQYF
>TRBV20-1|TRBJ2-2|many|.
TGCAGTGCCTTGCAATGGGGGGCTCCCGGGGAGCTGTTTTTT
CSALQWGAPGELFF
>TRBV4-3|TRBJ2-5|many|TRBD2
TGCGCCAGCAGCCAAGACAGGCTAGCGGGAGGGGAGACCCAGTACTTC
CASSQDRLAGGETQYF